The sequence of this T cell receptor (beta chain) was determined in a study of blood T cell repertoires in COVID-19. Study information: The cDNA or gDNA used as material had been derived from T cells, B-cell-depleted T cells, or PBMCs.

Notes on this clone: One end of the junction does not line up with germline, which may come from a read error.

Clones were sequenced by immunoSEQ multiplex PCR, and TCRdb holds only the in-frame ones, with some missing. Found here are 110,000 or so clones, more than 70% of them singletons; the top ten hold about 3.9%. The CDR3 is 12 amino acids. CDR1 LGHDT and CDR2 YNNKEL come from the germline V gene (reference sequence). The TCR comes from a man in his sixties with acute or convalescent COVID-19. The sample taken for sequencing was peripheral blood. The chain uses TRBV3-1 (or the pseudogene TRBV3-2) and TRBJ2-7, with unresolved D. The CDR3 sequence: CASSQGPHEQYF. DNA of the CDR3: TGTGCCAGCAGTCAAGGGCCCCACGAGCAGTACTTC.